One sample yielded the 26 T cell receptor beta chains listed below, sequenced in a study of T cell clonality in common variable immunodeficiency. Here immunoSEQ multiplex PCR was the method, and the copy in TCRdb shows in-frame clones only, minus some. The table lists around 50,000 clones, with no singletons. Source material: peripheral blood mononuclear cells. The source of these receptors is a person aged 18-69 years in good health.

This clone was seen repeatedly, ten times or more. The read comes to an end 3 residues before the CDR3 does, leaving the germline J gene to fill in the end. V is TRBV5-1 and J is TRBJ2-5; the D is unclear. Germline loops: CDR1 SGHRS, CDR2 YFSETQ. The CDR3 spans 14 residues. V was clipped by 4 bases and J by 3 bases, with 13 bases between them. The CDR3 protein is CASSTAQREETQYF. The part of the CDR3 DNA that was read is TGCGCCAGCAGCACGGCTCAGCGAGAAGAGACC. Together with reference TRBV5-1 and TRBJ2-5, the CDR3 gives the full variable domain: KAGVTQTPRYLIKTRGQQVTLSCSPISGHRSVSWYQQTPGQGLQFLFEYFSETQRNKGNFPGRFSGRQFSNSRSEMNVSTLELGDSALYLCASSTAQREETQYFGPGTRLLVL.

This clone was picked up many times. CDR3 DNA, as far as it was read: TGTGCCAGCAGTGAAACTCTGCAGGGGGCTACTGGAAACACC. Its translation: CASSETLQGATGNT. The complete CDR3 reads CASSETLQGATGNTIYF. The chain combines TRBV6-1 with TRBJ1-3; 8 bases are shared with TRBD1. The read ends 3 residues shy of where the CDR3 ends; the end is completed using the germline J gene. The CDR3 runs 17 residues. Germline CDR1 reads MNHNS; CDR2 reads SASEGT. Trimming cost V 2 bases and J 2 bases; bases outside gene matches: 8.

This clone was counted many times. Read data end 3 residues before the CDR3 end; the end is taken from the germline J gene. The chain links TRBV19 to TRBJ1-2; TRBD1 is a possible D gene (6 bases). V lost 7 bases, J lost 3 bases, and 18 bases lay in between. The CDR3 runs 15 residues. CDR1 and CDR2 (germline): LNHDA, SQIVND (reference sequence). The CDR3 spells CASKLHDRQDYGYTF. Incomplete CDR3 DNA: TGTGCCAGTAAATTACACGACAGACAGGACTATGGC. Using reference TRBV19 and TRBJ1-2 for the parts outside the CDR3, the full variable domain is DGGITQSPKYLFRKEGQNVTLSCEQNLNHDAMYWYRQDPGQGLRLIYYSQIVNDFQKGDIAEGYSVSREKKESFPLTVTSAQKNPTAFYLCASKLHDRQDYGYTFGSGTRLTVV.

This clone has a count of ten or more. The read ends 3 residues early relative to the CDR3; the germline J gene fills the gap. The gene calls are TRBV5-6 and TRBJ1-2; tentatively, D is TRBD1 (5 bases). The V and J ends lost 4 bases and 3 bases respectively, with 10 bases between them. CDR1 is SGHDT and CDR2 is YYEEEE in the germline V gene. This CDR3 comprises 13 residues. This chain's CDR3 is CASSTRAYYGYTF. CDR3 DNA (partial): TGTGCCAGCAGCACCAGGGCCTACTATGGC.

In its sample, this clone was seen many times. The CDR3 end is not reached by the read, which stops 3 residues before it; the germline J gene fills it in. The same CDR3 is also encoded by other DNA sequences in this sample. The genes are TRBV20-1 and TRBJ2-5, with 10 nucleotides matching TRBD2. Per the germline V gene, CDR1 is DFQATT and CDR2 is SNEGSKA (reference sequence). CDR3 size: 15 residues. The V and J ends lost 0 bases and 2 bases, in that order; junction bases with no gene match: 3. The sequenced CDR3 bases are TGCAGTGCTAGAGACAGGACTAGCGGACAAGAGACC. Protein: CSARDRTSGQET. The whole CDR3 protein reads CSARDRTSGQETQYF.

This clone was seen many times. The sequence runs out 3 residues before the end of the CDR3; the remainder is reconstructed from the germline J gene. This sequence joins TRBV30 and TRBJ2-7; 8 bases fit TRBD2. CDR3 size: 15 residues. With V trimmed by 1 base and J by 4 bases, 9 bases remained unmatched. CDR1 and CDR2 (germline): GTSNPN, SVGIG (reference sequence). This CDR3 is CAWSGSGRSSYEQYF. The sequenced part of the CDR3 DNA is TGTGCCTGGAGTGGAAGCGGGAGAAGTTCATACGAG.

A word on this clone: The read is 3 residues too short to cover the CDR3 end, so that end is filled in from the germline J gene. V usage is TRBV7-9 and J usage is TRBJ2-5; 8 nucleotides match TRBD2. This CDR3 has 14 amino acids. The V segment lost 5 bases and the J segment 5 bases; nucleotides outside the gene matches: 7. Germline lookup yields CDR1 SEHNR and CDR2 FQNEAQ (reference sequence). CDR3 DNA, as far as it was read: TGTGCCAGCAGCCCGAGCGGGGGCTCGGAGACC. Protein: CASSPSGGSET. The entire CDR3 sequence reads CASSPSGGSETQYF.

This clone came up a few times. The read halts 3 residues ahead of the CDR3 end, with the missing end drawn from the germline J gene. The rearrangement uses TRBV6-2 or TRBV6-3 and TRBJ1-6, with D hard to call. The CDR3 length is 14 residues. Trimming took 2 bases from V and 4 from J, leaving 6 bases between them. Germline CDR1 and CDR2: MNHEY and SVGEGT. This CDR3 reads CASSYGGYNSPLHF. The sequenced CDR3 bases are TGTGCCAGCAGTTACGGCGGGTATAATTCACCC.

Notes on this clone: Coverage ceases 3 residues before the CDR3 finishes, and the germline J gene fills in the end. V is TRBV20-1 and J is TRBJ1-1, with D uncertain. V was clipped by 6 bases and J by 4 bases, with 15 bases between them. The germline V gene encodes CDR1 DFQATT and CDR2 SNEGSKA (reference sequence). The CDR3 length is 13 residues. The CDR3 loop is CSAPPGLSTEAFF. Partial CDR3 DNA: TGCAGTGCCCCCCCCGGTTTGAGCACTGAA.

This clone was counted ten times or more. The read falls 3 residues short of the CDR3 end, and the missing part is taken from the germline J gene. J is TRBJ2-2 and V is TRBV2; 10 bases fit TRBD2. Germline values: CDR1 SNHLY, CDR2 FYNNEI. The J segment lost 4 bases and the V segment lost 5 bases, leaving 4 bases of the junction unmatched. The CDR3 runs 15 residues. The DNA read from the CDR3 is TGTGCCAGCAGTCCGAGCGGGAGGGCCACCGGGGAG. Translating it yields CASSPSGRATGE. The whole CDR3 sequence is CASSPSGRATGELFF.

This clone has a count of ten or more. The sequenced fragment ends 3 residues before the CDR3 boundary, so the rest is inferred from the germline J gene. The V call is TRBV19, the J call TRBJ2-5; 7 bases are shared with TRBD2. The CDR3 has 16 residues. Per the germline V gene, CDR1 is LNHDA and CDR2 is SQIVND (reference sequence). J gave up 3 bases and V 3 bases, and 10 bases lay outside the gene matches. CDR3 bases read: TGTGCCAGTAGTATTTTTGCCCTCCGGGGGGAAGAGACC. Residues: CASSIFALRGEET. The CDR3 in its entirety is CASSIFALRGEETQYF.

This clone was seen many times. This chain's CDR3 is CASSESTGGYEQYF. The sequenced CDR3 bases are TGTGCCAGCAGTGAATCAACAGGGGGCTACGAG. The chain joins TRBV2 to TRBJ2-7, with 8 bases aligning to TRBD1. The CDR3 end is not reached by the read, which stops 3 residues before it; the germline J gene fills it in. Germline V CDR1 and CDR2: SNHLY, FYNNEI. Trimming took 2 bases from V and 3 from J; bases not matched to a gene: 3. CDR3 length equals 14 residues.

This clone was observed many times. The CDR3 end lies 3 residues beyond the end of the read and is filled in from the germline J gene. The chain links TRBV28 to TRBJ1-2; no definite D call. V was shortened by 3 bases and J by 6 bases, with 8 bases between the two germline ends. The CDR3 consists of 12 residues. CDR1 is MDHEN, CDR2 SYDVKM, per germline. The part of the CDR3 DNA that was read is TGTGCCAGCAGTTTTGCGGGAGATGGC. Translated: CASSFAGDG. The whole CDR3 sequence is CASSFAGDGYTF.

This clone was detected only a few times. The observed sequence ends 3 residues before the CDR3 terminus, with the missing tail filled in from the germline J gene. The chain uses TRBV11-2 and TRBJ2-5, with D perhaps matching TRBD2 (6 bases). V lost 4 bases to trimming and J lost 2 bases, with 8 bases between them. The germline V gene has CDR1 SGHAT and CDR2 FQNNGV. This CDR3 comprises 13 residues. The CDR3: CASSSSGQETQYF. CDR3 bases read: TGTGCCAGCAGCTCCAGCGGGCAAGAGACC.

This clone has at least ten counts. The CDR3 goes on 3 residues after the read ends, and that part is filled in from the germline J gene. The chain couples TRBV7-8 to TRBJ2-7; TRBD2 might be the D (5 bases). The V gene's germline CDR1 is SGHVS and CDR2 FQNEAQ. V gave up 2 bases and J gave up 3 bases, with 14 bases separating them. This CDR3 contains 15 residues. This CDR3 is CASSLKEASHYEQYF. The covered CDR3 bases are TGTGCCAGCAGCTTAAAGGAGGCTAGTCACTACGAG.

This clone was seen ten or more times. The missing CDR3 end, 3 residues past where the read stops, is filled in from the germline J gene. This rearrangement joins TRBV5-1 to TRBJ2-5; 7 bases are shared with TRBD2. This CDR3 contains 15 residues. The ends lost 3 bases at V and 1 base at J; junction bases unmatched: 6. The germline CDR1 and CDR2 sequences are SGHRS and YFSETQ. CDR3 region: CASSSTTSRQETQYF. CDR3 bases read: TGCGCCAGCAGCTCGACGACTAGCCGCCAAGAGACC.

This clone was counted at least ten times. CDR3 sequence reads: CASSLAGGDGYTF. CDR3 bases read: TGTGCCAGCAGCTTGGCAGGAGGCGATGGC. This chain connects TRBV28 to TRBJ1-2, with D unresolved. The observed sequence ends 3 residues before the CDR3 terminus, with the missing tail filled in from the germline J gene. The CDR3 length is 13 residues. V was cut by 6 bases and J by 6 bases, with 14 bases left in between. Germline loops: CDR1 MDHEN, CDR2 SYDVKM.

In this sample, this clone turned up many times. The CDR3 end falls 3 residues outside the read, so it is completed with the germline J gene. The rearrangement links TRBV20-1 to TRBJ1-2, with D perhaps TRBD1 (6 bases). The CDR3 has 12 amino acids. CDR1 is DFQATT, CDR2 SNEGSKA, per germline (reference sequence). The CDR3 spells CSAQRGLGGYTF. The CDR3 DNA, read in part, is TGCAGTGCTCAGAGGGGGTTGGGCGGC.

This clone was recorded many times. The missing CDR3 end, 3 residues past where the read stops, is filled in from the germline J gene. The gene calls are TRBV30 and TRBJ1-5; no clear D gene. With 1 base removed from V and 6 bases from J, the gap between germline ends came to 16 bases. The CDR3 runs 15 residues. CDR1 and CDR2 (germline): GTSNPN, SVGIG (reference sequence). CDR3 residues: CAWSDRRKITQPQHF. CDR3 bases read: TGTGCCTGGAGTGATCGGCGGAAGATAACTCAGCCC.

The CDR3 sequence is CAITGHSEQFF. Partial CDR3 DNA: TGTGCCATCACAGGGCACAGTGAG. The chain employs TRBV10-3 and TRBJ2-1; D is possibly TRBD1 (5 bases). From the germline J gene comes the end of the CDR3, since the read stops 3 residues before it. The germline V gene has CDR1 ENHRY and CDR2 SYGVKD. The CDR3 is made up of 11 amino acids. V gave up 7 bases and J gave up 9 bases, with 10 bases separating them.

This clone was detected many times. The read terminates 3 residues ahead of where the CDR3 ends, so the germline J gene completes it. The chain recombines TRBV18 with TRBJ2-2; 7 bases agree with TRBD1. Looked up from germline, CDR1 is KGHSH and CDR2 is LQKENI. The length of the CDR3 is 15 residues. With 3 bases clipped from V and 0 bases from J, the junction kept 1 base outside the gene matches. CDR3 DNA (partial): TGTGCCAGCTCACCTGGACAGGCGAACACCGGGGAG. Translated: CASSPGQANTGE. The whole CDR3 protein reads CASSPGQANTGELFF.

This clone was seen many times. With the read ending 3 residues before the CDR3 end, the germline J gene is used to fill in that end. The V and J genes are TRBV20-1 and TRBJ2-2, with TRBD2 matching over 7 bases. From germline, CDR1 is DFQATT and CDR2 SNEGSKA (reference sequence). The CDR3 length is 15 residues. The part of the CDR3 DNA that was read is TGCAGTGCTAGAGTCGGGTGGGGGGGGTTTTCACCG. This encodes CSARVGWGGFSP. The whole CDR3 region reads CSARVGWGGFSPLFF.

This clone was detected ten times or more. The read ends 3 residues early relative to the CDR3; the germline J gene fills the gap. This chain connects TRBV20-1 to TRBJ2-1; 11 nucleotides agree with TRBD2. CDR3 size: 16 residues. Germline CDR1 DFQATT, CDR2 SNEGSKA (reference sequence). J was trimmed by 1 base and V by 4 bases; bases with no gene match: 6. The CDR3: CSAKASGRTSYNEQFF. Incomplete CDR3 DNA: TGCAGTGCTAAGGCTAGCGGGAGGACATCCTACAATGAG.

With regard to this clone: At one of its ends the junction is not consistent with the germline gene, which may arise from a read error. Read data end 3 residues before the CDR3 end; the end is taken from the germline J gene. The V and J genes are TRBV7-9 and TRBJ2-2, with no clear D. The CDR3 has 13 residues. Germline values: CDR1 SEHNR, CDR2 FQNEAQ (reference sequence). CDR3 DNA (partial): TGTTCCAGCAGCTTAGTTGGCAAACGGGAG. Encoded protein: CSSSLVGKRE. The full CDR3 sequence reads CSSSLVGKRELFF.

This clone appeared many times. The read halts 3 residues ahead of the CDR3 end, with the missing end drawn from the germline J gene. The chain employs TRBV23-1 and TRBJ2-6; 8 bases are a match to TRBD1. TRBV23-1 is an ORF, with its function uncertain. Unmatched junction bases numbered 9, after V lost 8 bases and J lost 0 bases. This CDR3 region has 17 residues. CDR3 protein: CASAIGTGHSGANVLTF. The covered CDR3 bases are TGCGCCAGCGCGATTGGGACAGGCCACTCTGGGGCCAACGTC.

This clone was recorded at least ten times. The read is 3 residues too short to cover the CDR3 end, so that end is filled in from the germline J gene. The gene calls are TRBV7-7 and TRBJ2-1, with 12 bases aligning to TRBD2. The trim removed 0 bases at V and 7 bases at J, leaving 4 bases unmatched. This CDR3 region has 16 residues. CDR1 is SSHAT, CDR2 FNYEAQ, per germline (reference sequence). CDR3 DNA (partial): TGTGCCAGCAGCTTAGCGCTAGCGGGAGGGCAGAATGAG. Translation: CASSLALAGGQNE. The complete CDR3 reads CASSLALAGGQNEQFF. Drawing the rest from reference TRBV7-7 and TRBJ2-1, the complete variable domain is GAGVSQSPRYKVTKRGQDVTLRCDPISSHATLYWYQQALGQGPEFLTYFNYEAQPDKSGLPSDRFSAERPEGSISTLTIQRTEQRDSAMYRCASSLALAGGQNEQFFGPGTRLTVL.